The T cell receptor beta chain described here comes from a study of blood T cell repertoires in COVID-19. Study in general: Researchers got acute and convalescent COVID-19 samples from the United States, Italy and Spain. The cDNA or gDNA used as material had been derived from T cells, B-cell-depleted T cells, or PBMCs.

In the study's own analysis: For nucleated cells, counts were estimated from reference gene primer amplification. Only in-frame clones appear in the TCRdb table, and some are missing; sequencing was by immunoSEQ multiplex PCR. V and J calls and clone size come straight from that table; D and trimming were deduced from the DNA. The table lists roughly 32,000 clones, around 93% of them singletons, with 9.5% to 10% in the top ten. Trimming removed 5 bases from V and 0 bases from J, with 12 bases in between. Germline V gene sequence: CDR1 SGHTA, CDR2 FQGNSA. The CDR3 is 15 residues long. The sequence was collected from a human donor with active COVID-19. The donor label of this sample is uncertain. The sequenced material came from peripheral blood. The chain links TRBV7-2 to TRBJ2-3, with no clear D. CDR3 in amino acids: CASSLSVPSTDTQYF. As DNA, the CDR3 is TGTGCCAGCAGCCTGTCGGTACCTAGCACAGATACGCAGTATTTT.